A selection of T cell receptor beta chains follows, all from one sample in a study of identical twins' blood T cells. TCRdb ran MiXCR on the 5' RACE reads and lists one entry per CDR3 protein. Of 300,000 to 400,000 distinct CDR3 sequences listed, more than 25% were seen once; the top ten hold 5.5% to 7%. The material sequenced was PBMCs. These receptors all stem from a woman between 18 and 49 years old in good health. Both conserved end residues are trimmed from each CDR3.

V	CDR3
TRBV25-1	ASKGYYEQY
TRBV20-1	IVDVGADTQY
TRBV7-8	ASSLGGQGYYGYT
TRBV7-9	ASSSPKRNTGELF
TRBV9	ASSGDRRY
TRBV6-5	ASSTSGGIWY
TRBV11-2	ASSLAGQYTEAF
TRBV29-1	SVEDQDVAYT
TRBV5-1	ASSLASLTSPQF
TRBV28	ASSLAKNIQY
TRBV7-9	ASSTSPGTGVYEQY
TRBV7-8	ASSQHRARFYEQY
TRBV4-2	ASSPTQRGQETQY
TRBV11-3	ASSNGDYGYT
TRBV9	ASSDTLGSETQY
TRBV28	ASSLGAAMNTEAF